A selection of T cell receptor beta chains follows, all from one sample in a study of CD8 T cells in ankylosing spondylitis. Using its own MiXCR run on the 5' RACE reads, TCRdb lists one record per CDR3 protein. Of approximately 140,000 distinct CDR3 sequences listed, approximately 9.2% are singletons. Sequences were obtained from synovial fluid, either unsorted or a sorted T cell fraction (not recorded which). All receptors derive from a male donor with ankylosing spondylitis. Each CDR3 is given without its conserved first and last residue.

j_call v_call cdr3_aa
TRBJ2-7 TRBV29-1 SVYRRLRGRVYEQY
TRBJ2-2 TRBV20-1 SASNGGLAGSAGELF
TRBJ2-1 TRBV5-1 ASSRLGTGAYNEQF
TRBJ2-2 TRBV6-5 ASSYDRDTGELF
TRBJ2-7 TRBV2 ASSEAPYEQY
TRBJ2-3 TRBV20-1 SASRQSTDTQY
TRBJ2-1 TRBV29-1 SALSGAGGWDEQF
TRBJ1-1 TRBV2 ASSIVWGEAEAF
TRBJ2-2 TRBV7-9 ASSLDGTGELF
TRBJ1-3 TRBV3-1 ALEELLNTIY
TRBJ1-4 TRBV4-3 ASSRKPQGPGEKLF
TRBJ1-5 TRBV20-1 SARGQLLNQPQH
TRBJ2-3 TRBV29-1 SARRSGDTQY
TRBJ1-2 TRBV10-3 ATHAGQGFGYT
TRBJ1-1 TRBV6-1 ASKEPRGMYTEAF
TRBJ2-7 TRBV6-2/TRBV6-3 ASSTSSSGRGSFYEQY
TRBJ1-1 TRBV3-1 ASSQVGVMAEAF
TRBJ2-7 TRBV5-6 ASRLWGYHEQY
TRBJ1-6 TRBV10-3 AISESSTGGDSPLH
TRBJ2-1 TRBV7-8 ASSLDAYSYNEQF
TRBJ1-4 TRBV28 ASSERTGGDEKLF
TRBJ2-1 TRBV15 ATSWNRGHEQF
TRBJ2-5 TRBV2 ASSAPLAGGETQY
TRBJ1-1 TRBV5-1 ASSIDRGRGTEAF
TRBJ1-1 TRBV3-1 ASNQIARALPSGAF
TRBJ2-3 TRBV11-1 ASSPRLIISTGGTDTQY
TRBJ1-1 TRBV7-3 ASSLSGVEGAF
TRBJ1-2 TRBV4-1 ASSQPDGNYGYT
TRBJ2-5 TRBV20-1 SARGGGETQY
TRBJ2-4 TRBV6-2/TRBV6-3 ASRNGLYQNIQY
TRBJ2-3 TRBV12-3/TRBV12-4 ASSPVTSGADTQY
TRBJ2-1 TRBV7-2 ASSLAKFAGEQF
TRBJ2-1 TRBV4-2 ASSQVEDDVNEQF
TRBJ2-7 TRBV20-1 SAGSTRAEQY
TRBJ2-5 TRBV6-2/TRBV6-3 ASNTPGPGETQY